This T cell receptor beta chain was recovered during a study of identical twins. This clonotype showed up just a few times. The conserved closing phenylalanine or tryptophan is absent in this CDR3, likely reflecting a read error. TCRdb re-analysed the 5' RACE reads in MiXCR, keeping a single row per CDR3 protein. The sample lists over 200,000 distinct CDR3 sequences; 6.5% were seen once. The ends were cut back, 1 base at V and 4 bases at J, with 18 bases in the middle. This CDR3 is built from 17 residues. Germline assignment: CDR1 SGHAT and CDR2 FQNNGV. This sample also appeared in a second study, on T cells expressing NK-cell markers.

The clonotype originates from a woman in her late teens or twenties in good health. Specimen: CD8+ T cells sorted from blood. This chain joins TRBV11-2 and TRBJ2-3, with D perhaps matching TRBD1 or TRBD2 (5 bases each). DNA for the CDR3: TGTGCCAGCAGCTTAGGTGGGGGTTCAAGTCGGGCAGATACGCAGTATATT. Amino acid sequence: CASSLGGGSSRADTQYI.